This T cell receptor (beta chain) emerged from a study of blood T cell repertoires in COVID-19. Background on the study: Italy, Spain and the United States were the sources of the convalescent and acute COVID-19 samples. Nucleic acid was either cDNA or gDNA, and it came from T cells, B-cell-depleted T cells, or PBMCs.

V gave up 5 bases and J gave up 3 bases, with 11 bases separating them. Per germline, CDR1 SGHRS and CDR2 YFSETQ. This CDR3 contains 13 residues. Assay: immunoSEQ multiplex PCR; the TCRdb copy retains only in-frame clones and omits some. Altogether some 90,000 clones are present, roughly nine tenths being singletons, with the ten largest covering about 2.3%. The chain joins TRBV5-1 to TRBJ1-1; D not resolved. The sequence was obtained from a man in his fifties with acute or convalescent COVID-19. Sequencing input: peripheral blood. The DNA of the CDR3 is TGCGCCAGCAGGGCGGGCCCGCACACTGAAGCTTTCTTT. It translates to CASRAGPHTEAFF.